This is a list of T cell receptor beta chains from one sample in a study of blood T cell repertoires in COVID-19. Data came from immunoSEQ multiplex PCR; TCRdb stores just in-frame clones and leaves some out. This table holds a few hundred thousand clones, about 83% found once. Sequenced material: PBMCs or T cells enriched from blood (not recorded which). Source of these receptors: a woman aged 45-60 years who had recovered from COVID-19. CDR3s include the opening cysteine and the closing phenylalanine or tryptophan. A D gene is named only where the DNA matches it firmly. Some rows have no size entry. The others give once, few or many, or a class for an expanded clone.

V gene: TRBV27
J gene: TRBJ2-3
D gene: TRBD2
clone size: NA
CDR3 protein: CASSPGLPLTDTQYF
CDR3 DNA: TGTGCCAGCAGTCCGGGACTACCACTCACAGATACGCAGTATTTT

V gene: TRBV7-2
J gene: TRBJ2-7
D gene: TRBD1
clone size: few
CDR3 protein: CASSPWTGGYEQYF
CDR3 DNA: TGTGCCAGCAGCCCCTGGACAGGGGGGTACGAGCAGTACTTC

V gene: TRBV19
J gene: TRBJ2-1
D gene: TRBD2
clone size: NA
CDR3 protein: CASSISGLGTEQFF
CDR3 DNA: TGTGCCAGTAGTATATCTGGACTAGGCACTGAGCAGTTCTTC

V gene: TRBV4-1
J gene: TRBJ1-2
D gene: NA
clone size: NA
CDR3 protein: CASSQAVEQAAYGYTF
CDR3 DNA: TGCGCCAGCAGCCAGGCTGTGGAACAGGCCGCCTATGGCTACACCTTC

V gene: TRBV29-1
J gene: TRBJ2-3
D gene: TRBD1
clone size: NA
CDR3 protein: CSVVGQGKDTQYF
CDR3 DNA: TGCAGCGTTGTGGGACAGGGGAAAGATACGCAGTATTTT

V gene: TRBV9
J gene: TRBJ2-3
D gene: NA
clone size: NA
CDR3 protein: CASSEQGFVTDTQYF
CDR3 DNA: TGTGCCAGCAGCGAACAGGGTTTCGTAACAGATACGCAGTATTTT

V gene: TRBV19
J gene: TRBJ2-4
D gene: TRBD1
clone size: NA
CDR3 protein: CASSTTDRVNIQYF
CDR3 DNA: TGTGCCAGTAGTACAACAGACAGGGTAAACATTCAGTACTTC

V gene: TRBV2
J gene: TRBJ1-5
D gene: TRBD1
clone size: few
CDR3 protein: CASRGDRGHQPQHF
CDR3 DNA: TGTGCCAGCAGGGGGGACAGGGGGCATCAGCCCCAGCATTTT

V gene: TRBV21-1
J gene: TRBJ1-5
D gene: NA
clone size: NA
CDR3 protein: CASSKLQPQHF
CDR3 DNA: TGTGCCAGCAGCAAACTCCAGCCCCAGCATTTT

V gene: TRBV5-5
J gene: TRBJ1-5
D gene: TRBD1
clone size: NA
CDR3 protein: CASSPGQTINQPQHF
CDR3 DNA: TGTGCCAGCAGTCCGGGACAGACTATCAATCAGCCCCAGCATTTT

V gene: TRBV19
J gene: TRBJ1-4
D gene: TRBD1
clone size: NA
CDR3 protein: CASSITTGGATNEKLFF
CDR3 DNA: TGTGCCAGTAGTATCACGACAGGGGGGGCAACTAATGAAAAACTGTTTTTT

V gene: TRBV5-8
J gene: TRBJ2-3
D gene: TRBD2
clone size: NA
CDR3 protein: CASSLGLAATDTQYF
CDR3 DNA: TGTGCCAGCAGCTTGGGTCTAGCGGCCACAGATACGCAGTATTTT